This T cell receptor beta chain was profiled in a study of blood T cells in healthy people across ages (dated by TCRdb to between 2015 and 2016). With regard to the full study: In model experiments, roughly one uniquely barcoded TCR beta cDNA molecule per two T cells was captured by template switching. Age-related changes in TCR beta repertoire diversity were measured in the study by deep sequencing normalized with unique cDNA molecular identifiers. Donors of different ages were randomly distributed across sequencing lanes to avoid experimental bias. For two donors (one aged 18 to 30 and one aged 80 or older), the study analyzed two additional independent replicas of 1 million unique cDNA reads from the same blood draw. The donors were divided into four age groups: young (average around 17 years), middle-aged (about 39), aged (about 60) and long-lived (about 79).

Systemically healthy Caucasian individuals from Russia, some 38 in total and aged about 6 to 100 years, were included as donors. Roughly 9 milliliters of peripheral blood were drawn from each donor into EDTA-treated Vacutainer tubes. Ficoll-Paque density-gradient centrifugation was used to isolate PBMCs, with at least 6 million obtained per sample. Trizol reagent was used to extract total RNA from PBMCs, with at least 5 micrograms per sample. For every donor, flow cytometry on a PBMC aliquot measured the percentage of naive CD45RAhigh/CD27high T cells. This clonotype was detected only once. Its antigen target is currently unknown. No much larger clone is present one base from it, and per-base qualities are unavailable. The CDR3, from cysteine to phenylalanine, totals 14 residues. Kept here is only the CDR3 DNA, which spans 42 bases and is read in frame from base 1. CDR1 and CDR2 were assigned from the germline V gene as SGHAT and FQNNGV. V is cut by 1 base and J by 6 bases, and the space between the germline ends is 10 bases.

Broad study findings and their caveats: Compared with the aged group, more naive CD4+ T cells, fewer expanded clones and increased TCR diversity were shown by the long-lived group, suggesting age selection. Because donor CMV infection status was unknown, age-related changes in expanded clonotypes were potentially confounded. Total diversity estimates from one million sequenced T cells were considered lower bounds and underestimates. Because profiling used bulk unsorted PBMCs, naive and antigen-experienced compartments could not be compared conclusively. Observed TCR beta diversity correlated strongly with the percentage of naive T cells measured by flow cytometry. Observed TCR beta diversity per million T cells fell roughly linearly with age, and a significant reduction was already apparent by age roughly 41.

Library creation used 5' RACE. TCRdb records Illumina HiSeq 2500 as the sequencer. The second PCR ran for roughly 6 to 11 cycles and used a J-beta primer mix along with a sample-barcoded 5' primer. Each TCR beta cDNA molecule received a unique molecular identifier from a template-switch 5' adaptor carrying 12 random nucleotides. Each sample yielded at least 3 million CDR3-containing paired-end reads. All of the RNA was converted into first-strand cDNA using the Mint cDNA synthesis kit, with a TRBC-specific oligonucleotide serving as the primer. After uracil-DNA glycosylase treatment, a first 18-cycle PCR used universal primers M1SS and BC2_uni_R on all cDNA. The authors' pipeline ran thus. For normalization, 1 million high-quality reads were randomly selected from each sample, with every read carrying a distinct molecular identifier. Reads sharing molecular identifiers were discarded rather than binned into consensus sequences. MiTCR, run with a Q25 quality threshold and the strictest error-elimination algorithm, handled CDR3 identification, clonotype clustering and error correction. A nonparametric unseen species model with Euler transformation was used to estimate a lower bound on total TCR beta diversity. TCRdb cleaned the public reads at Q25 with fastp, built clones with MiXCR and kept in-frame beta chains. A single entry per CDR3 protein holds the most common genes and DNA from its merged rows. TCRdb's processing, not the authors' own work, is the source of the V and J calls. Recorded for this sample are about 970,000 distinct CDR3 sequences; just over 50% of them occurred a single time. The ten largest clones represent 20% to 25% of the sample.

Source material: blood. The chain joins TRBV11-2 to TRBJ2-1, with no reliable assignment of the D segment. The clonotype was recovered from a woman in her fifties or sixties in good health. CDR3 protein: CASSLVGSFNEQFF. The DNA sequence is given as TGTGCCAGCAGCTTAGTCGGGTCTTTCAATGAGCAGTTCTTC.